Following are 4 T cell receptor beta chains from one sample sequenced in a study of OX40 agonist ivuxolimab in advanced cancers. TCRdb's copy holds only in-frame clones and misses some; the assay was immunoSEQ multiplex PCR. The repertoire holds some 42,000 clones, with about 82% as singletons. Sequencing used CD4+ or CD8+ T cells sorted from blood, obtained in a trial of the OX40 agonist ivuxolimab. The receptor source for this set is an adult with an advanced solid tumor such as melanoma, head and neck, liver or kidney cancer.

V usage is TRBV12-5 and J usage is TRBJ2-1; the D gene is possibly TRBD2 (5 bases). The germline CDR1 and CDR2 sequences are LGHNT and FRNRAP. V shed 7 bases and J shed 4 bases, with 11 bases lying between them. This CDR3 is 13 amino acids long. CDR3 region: CASVLGLYNEQFF. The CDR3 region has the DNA TGTGCTAGTGTCCTCGGACTGTACAATGAGCAGTTCTTC.

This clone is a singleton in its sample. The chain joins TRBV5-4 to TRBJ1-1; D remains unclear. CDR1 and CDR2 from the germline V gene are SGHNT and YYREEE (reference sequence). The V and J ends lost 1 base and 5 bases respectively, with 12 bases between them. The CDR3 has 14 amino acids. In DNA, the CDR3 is TGTGCCAGCAGCTTGATGGAGGCTGGGACTGAAGCTTTCTTT. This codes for CASSLMEAGTEAFF.

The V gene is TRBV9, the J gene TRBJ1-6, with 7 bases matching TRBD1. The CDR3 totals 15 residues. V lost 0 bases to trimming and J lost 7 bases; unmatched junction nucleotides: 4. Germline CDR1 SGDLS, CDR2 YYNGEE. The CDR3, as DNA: TGTGCCAGCAGCGTAGCTGGGGACAGCAATTCACCCCTCCACTTT. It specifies CASSVAGDSNSPLHF.

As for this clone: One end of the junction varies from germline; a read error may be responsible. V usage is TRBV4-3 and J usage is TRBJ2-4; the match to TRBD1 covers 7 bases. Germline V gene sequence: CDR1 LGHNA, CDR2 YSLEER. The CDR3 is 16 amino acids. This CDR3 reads CASSQEPTGAEDIQYF. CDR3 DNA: TGCGCCAGCAGTCAAGAGCCCACAGGGGCGGAGGACATTCAGTACTTC.